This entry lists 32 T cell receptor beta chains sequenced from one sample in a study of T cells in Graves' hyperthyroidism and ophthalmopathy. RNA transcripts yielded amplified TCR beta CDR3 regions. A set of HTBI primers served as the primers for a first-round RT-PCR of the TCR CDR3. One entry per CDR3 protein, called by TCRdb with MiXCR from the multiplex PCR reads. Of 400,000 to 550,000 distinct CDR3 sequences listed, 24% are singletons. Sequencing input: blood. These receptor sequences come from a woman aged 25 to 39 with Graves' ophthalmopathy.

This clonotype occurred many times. The CDR3 reads CASSYGFELGPKDGYTF. The CDR3 DNA sequence: TGTGCCAGCAGTTACGGCTTCGAGCTGGGTCCCAAGGATGGCTACACCTTC. The chain joins TRBV6-5 to TRBJ1-2; D call uncertain. CDR3 size: 17 residues. The V end was cut by 2 bases, the J end by 6 bases, with 22 bases between. CDR1 MNHEY and CDR2 SVGAGI come from the germline V gene.

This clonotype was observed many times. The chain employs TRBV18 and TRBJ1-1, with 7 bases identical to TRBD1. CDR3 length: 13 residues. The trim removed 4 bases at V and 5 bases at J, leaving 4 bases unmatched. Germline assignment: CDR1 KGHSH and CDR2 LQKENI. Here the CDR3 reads CASSRDRETEAFF. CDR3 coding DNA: TGTGCCAGCTCACGAGACAGGGAAACTGAAGCTTTCTTT.

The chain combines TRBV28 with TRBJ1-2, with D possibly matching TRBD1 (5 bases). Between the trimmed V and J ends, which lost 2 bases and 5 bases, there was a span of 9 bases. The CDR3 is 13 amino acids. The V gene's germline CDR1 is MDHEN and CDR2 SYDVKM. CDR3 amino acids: CASSLRGWYGYTF. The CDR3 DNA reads TGTGCCAGCAGTTTACGGGGGTGGTATGGCTACACCTTC.

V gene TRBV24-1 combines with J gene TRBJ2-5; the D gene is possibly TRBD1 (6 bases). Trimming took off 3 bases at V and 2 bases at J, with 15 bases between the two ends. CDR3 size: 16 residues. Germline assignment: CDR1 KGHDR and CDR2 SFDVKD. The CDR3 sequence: CATSDNRDTVQETQYF. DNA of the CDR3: TGTGCCACCAGTGATAACCGGGACACAGTACAAGAGACCCAGTACTTC.

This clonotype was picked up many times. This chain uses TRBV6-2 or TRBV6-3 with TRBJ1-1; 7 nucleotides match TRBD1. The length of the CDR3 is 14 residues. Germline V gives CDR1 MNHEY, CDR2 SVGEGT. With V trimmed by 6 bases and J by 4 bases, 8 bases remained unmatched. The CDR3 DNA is TGTGCCAGCAGAATGACAGGGTTGGGCACTGAAGCTTTCTTT. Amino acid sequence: CASRMTGLGTEAFF.

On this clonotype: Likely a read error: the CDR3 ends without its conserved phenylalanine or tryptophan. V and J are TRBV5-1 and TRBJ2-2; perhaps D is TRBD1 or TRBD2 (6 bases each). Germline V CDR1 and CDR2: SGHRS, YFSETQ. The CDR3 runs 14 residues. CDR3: CASSGGDNTRELFV. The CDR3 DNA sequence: TGCGCCAGCAGTGGCGGGGACAACACCCGGGAGCTGTTTGTT.

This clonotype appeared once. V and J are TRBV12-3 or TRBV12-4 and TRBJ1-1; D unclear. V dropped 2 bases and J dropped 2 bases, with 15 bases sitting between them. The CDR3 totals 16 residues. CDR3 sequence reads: CASSLRAQLRNTEAFF. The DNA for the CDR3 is TGTGCCAGCAGTTTAAGGGCTCAGCTTAGAAACACTGAAGCTTTCTTT.

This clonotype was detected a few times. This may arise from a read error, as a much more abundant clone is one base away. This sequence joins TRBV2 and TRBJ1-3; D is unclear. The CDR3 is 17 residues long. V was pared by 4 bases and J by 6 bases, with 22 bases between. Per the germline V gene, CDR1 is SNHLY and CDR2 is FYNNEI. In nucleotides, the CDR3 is TGTGCCAGCAGTGCTAACGGCCGAGAGTCTCTGGAAAACACCATATATTTT. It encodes CASSANGRESLENTIYF.

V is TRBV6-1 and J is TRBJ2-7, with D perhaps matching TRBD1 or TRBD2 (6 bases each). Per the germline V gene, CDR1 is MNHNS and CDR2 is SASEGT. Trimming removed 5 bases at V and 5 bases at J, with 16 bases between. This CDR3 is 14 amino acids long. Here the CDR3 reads CASSMRDKQDEQYF. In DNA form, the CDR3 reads TGTGCCAGCAGTATGCGGGACAAACAGGACGAGCAGTACTTC.

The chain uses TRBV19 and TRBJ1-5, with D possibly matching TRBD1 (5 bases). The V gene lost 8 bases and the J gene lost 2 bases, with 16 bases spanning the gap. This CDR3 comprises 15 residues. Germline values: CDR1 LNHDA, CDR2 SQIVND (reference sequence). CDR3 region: CASHPRGVRNQPQHF. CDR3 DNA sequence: TGTGCCAGTCATCCCCGAGGGGTGCGCAATCAGCCCCAGCATTTT. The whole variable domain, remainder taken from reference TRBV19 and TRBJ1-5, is DGGITQSPKYLFRKEGQNVTLSCEQNLNHDAMYWYRQDPGQGLRLIYYSQIVNDFQKGDIAEGYSVSREKKESFPLTVTSAQKNPTAFYLCASHPRGVRNQPQHFGDGTRLSIL.

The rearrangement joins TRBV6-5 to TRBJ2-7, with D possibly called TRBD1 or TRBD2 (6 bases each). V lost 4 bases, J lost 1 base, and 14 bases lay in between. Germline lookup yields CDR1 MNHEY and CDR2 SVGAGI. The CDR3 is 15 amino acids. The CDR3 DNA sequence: TGTGCCAGCAGTTCGGACCTAGGGGGGTCCTACGAGCAGTACTTC. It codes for CASSSDLGGSYEQYF.

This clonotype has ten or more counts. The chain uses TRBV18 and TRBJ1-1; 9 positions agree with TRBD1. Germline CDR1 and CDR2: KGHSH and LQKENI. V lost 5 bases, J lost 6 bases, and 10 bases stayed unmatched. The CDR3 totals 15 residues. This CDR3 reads CASSTTQGAGAEAFF. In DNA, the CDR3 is TGTGCCAGCTCAACAACACAGGGGGCGGGCGCTGAAGCTTTCTTT.

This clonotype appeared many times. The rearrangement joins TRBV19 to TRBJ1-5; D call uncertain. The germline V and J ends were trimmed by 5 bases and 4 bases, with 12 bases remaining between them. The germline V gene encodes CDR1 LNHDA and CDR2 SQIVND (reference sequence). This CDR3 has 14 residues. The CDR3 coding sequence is TGTGCCAGTAGTGCCCACGCGAGAAATCAGCCCCAGCATTTT. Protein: CASSAHARNQPQHF. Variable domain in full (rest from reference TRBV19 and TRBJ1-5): DGGITQSPKYLFRKEGQNVTLSCEQNLNHDAMYWYRQDPGQGLRLIYYSQIVNDFQKGDIAEGYSVSREKKESFPLTVTSAQKNPTAFYLCASSAHARNQPQHFGDGTRLSIL.

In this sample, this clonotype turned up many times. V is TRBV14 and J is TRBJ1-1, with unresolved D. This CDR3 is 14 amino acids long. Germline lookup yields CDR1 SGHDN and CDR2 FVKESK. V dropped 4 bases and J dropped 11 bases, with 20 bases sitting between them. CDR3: CASSPGPLGSQAFF. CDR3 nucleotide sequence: TGTGCCAGCAGCCCCGGGCCCCTCGGAAGTCAGGCTTTCTTT.

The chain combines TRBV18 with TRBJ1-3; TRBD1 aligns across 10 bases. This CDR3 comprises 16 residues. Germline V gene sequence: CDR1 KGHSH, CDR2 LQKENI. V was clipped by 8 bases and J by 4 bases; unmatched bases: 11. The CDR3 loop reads CASRPGTGVDGNTIYF. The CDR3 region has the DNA TGTGCCAGCCGACCCGGGACAGGGGTAGACGGAAACACCATATATTTT.

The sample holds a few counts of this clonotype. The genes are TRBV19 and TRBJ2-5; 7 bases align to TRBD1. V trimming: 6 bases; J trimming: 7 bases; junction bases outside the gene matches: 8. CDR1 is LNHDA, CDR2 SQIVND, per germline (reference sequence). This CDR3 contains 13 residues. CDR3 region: CASSRDREGTQYF. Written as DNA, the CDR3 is TGTGCCAGTAGCCGAGACAGGGAAGGGACCCAGTACTTC.

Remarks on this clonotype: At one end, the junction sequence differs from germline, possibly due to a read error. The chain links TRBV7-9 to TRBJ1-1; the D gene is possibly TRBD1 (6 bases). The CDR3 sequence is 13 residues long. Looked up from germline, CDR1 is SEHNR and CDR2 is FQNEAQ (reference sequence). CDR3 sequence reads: CASSLMGDTEACF. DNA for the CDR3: TGTGCCAGCAGCTTAATGGGGGACACTGAAGCTTGCTTT.

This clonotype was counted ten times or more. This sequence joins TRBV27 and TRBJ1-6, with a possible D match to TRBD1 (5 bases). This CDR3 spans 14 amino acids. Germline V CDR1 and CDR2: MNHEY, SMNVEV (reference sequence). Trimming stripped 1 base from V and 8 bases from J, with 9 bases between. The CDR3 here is CASSLWGGDSPLHF. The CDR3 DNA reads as TGTGCCAGCAGTTTATGGGGCGGGGATTCACCCCTCCACTTT.

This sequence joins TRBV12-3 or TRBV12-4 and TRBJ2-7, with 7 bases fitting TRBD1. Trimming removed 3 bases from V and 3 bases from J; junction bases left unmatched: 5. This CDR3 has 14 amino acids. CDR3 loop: CASSFPGQNYEQYF. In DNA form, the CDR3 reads TGTGCCAGCAGTTTCCCGGGACAGAACTACGAGCAGTACTTC.

The CDR3 DNA reads as TGTGCCAGCAGCTTCTATCCTAGCGGGGGGACACCCTTCTACGAGCAGTACTTC. It is translated as CASSFYPSGGTPFYEQYF. The rearrangement uses TRBV11-2 and TRBJ2-7; 11 bases fit TRBD2. With V trimmed by 3 bases and J by 3 bases, 13 bases remained unmatched. Looked up from germline, CDR1 is SGHAT and CDR2 is FQNNGV. This CDR3 has 18 residues.

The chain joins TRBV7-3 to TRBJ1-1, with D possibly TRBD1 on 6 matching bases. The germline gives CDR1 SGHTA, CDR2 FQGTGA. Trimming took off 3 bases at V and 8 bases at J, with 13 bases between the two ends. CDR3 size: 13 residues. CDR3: CASSLDDRSEAFF. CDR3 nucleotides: TGTGCCAGCAGCTTGGACGACAGGAGCGAAGCTTTCTTT.

The CDR3 coding sequence is TGTGCCAGCAGAGGGTTCAACTATGGCTACACCTTC. Protein: CASRGFNYGYTF. This chain connects TRBV6-4 to TRBJ1-2; D gene unclear. The CDR3 length is 12 residues. Trimming removed 6 bases from V and 2 bases from J, with 7 bases in between. Germline values: CDR1 MRHNA, CDR2 SNTAGT.

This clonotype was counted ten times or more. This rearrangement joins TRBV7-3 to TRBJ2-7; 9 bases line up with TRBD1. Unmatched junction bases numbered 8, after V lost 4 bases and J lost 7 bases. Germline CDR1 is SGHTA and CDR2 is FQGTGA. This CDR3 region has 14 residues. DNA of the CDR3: TGTGCCAGCAGCTCTCAACCGGGGACAGGGGAGCAGTACTTC. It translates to CASSSQPGTGEQYF.

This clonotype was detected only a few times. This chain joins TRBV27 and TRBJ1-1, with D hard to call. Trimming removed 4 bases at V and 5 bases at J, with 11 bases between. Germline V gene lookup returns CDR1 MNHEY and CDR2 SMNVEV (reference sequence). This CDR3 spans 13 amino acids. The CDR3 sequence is CASSSTAGTEAFF. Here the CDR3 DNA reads TGTGCCAGCAGTTCCACTGCGGGGACTGAAGCTTTCTTT.

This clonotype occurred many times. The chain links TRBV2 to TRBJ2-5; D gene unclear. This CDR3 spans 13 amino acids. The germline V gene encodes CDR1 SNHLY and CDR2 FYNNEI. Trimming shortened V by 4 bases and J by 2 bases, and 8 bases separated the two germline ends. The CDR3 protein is CASSVYVQETQYF. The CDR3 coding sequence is TGTGCCAGCAGTGTATACGTACAAGAGACCCAGTACTTC. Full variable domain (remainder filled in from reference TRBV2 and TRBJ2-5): EPEVTQTPSHQVTQMGQEVILRCVPISNHLYFYWYRQILGQKVEFLVSFYNNEISEKSEIFDDQFSVERPDGSNFTLKIRSTKLEDSAMYFCASSVYVQETQYFGPGTRLLVL.

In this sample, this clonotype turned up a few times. DNA for the CDR3: TGTGCCAGCAGCCCCGACCGGGCCAACGTCCTGACTTTC. It translates to CASSPDRANVLTF. The chain couples TRBV28 to TRBJ2-6, with no clear D. CDR3 length: 13 residues. With 6 bases removed from V and 5 bases from J, the gap between germline ends came to 8 bases. Germline V lookup: CDR1 MDHEN, CDR2 SYDVKM. Using reference TRBV28 and TRBJ2-6 for the parts outside the CDR3, the full variable domain is DVKVTQSSRYLVKRTGEKVFLECVQDMDHENMFWYRQDPGLGLRLIYFSYDVKMKEKGDIPEGYSVSREKKERFSLILESASTNQTSMYLCASSPDRANVLTFGAGSRLTVL.

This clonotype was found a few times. CDR3 sequence reads: CSAREVDTTLGSQYF. In DNA, the CDR3 is TGCAGTGCTAGAGAAGTTGACACCACGTTGGGGTCCCAGTACTTC. The V and J genes are TRBV20-1 and TRBJ2-5; D gene unclear. There are 15 residues in the CDR3. The germline V gene encodes CDR1 DFQATT and CDR2 SNEGSKA (reference sequence). Trimming left V 0 bases short and J 9 bases short, with 20 bases between.

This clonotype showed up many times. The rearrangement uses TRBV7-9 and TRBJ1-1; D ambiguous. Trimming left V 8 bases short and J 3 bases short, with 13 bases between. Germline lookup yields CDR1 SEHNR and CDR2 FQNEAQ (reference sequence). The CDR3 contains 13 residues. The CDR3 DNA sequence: TGTGCCAGCGCCGTCGACGGCCACACTGAAGCTTTCTTT. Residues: CASAVDGHTEAFF.

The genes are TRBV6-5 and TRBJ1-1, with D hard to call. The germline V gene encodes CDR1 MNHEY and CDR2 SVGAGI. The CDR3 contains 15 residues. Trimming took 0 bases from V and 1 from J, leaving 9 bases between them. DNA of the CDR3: TGTGCCAGCAGTTACTCCTTTGGCGGGAACACTGAAGCTTTCTTT. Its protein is CASSYSFGGNTEAFF.

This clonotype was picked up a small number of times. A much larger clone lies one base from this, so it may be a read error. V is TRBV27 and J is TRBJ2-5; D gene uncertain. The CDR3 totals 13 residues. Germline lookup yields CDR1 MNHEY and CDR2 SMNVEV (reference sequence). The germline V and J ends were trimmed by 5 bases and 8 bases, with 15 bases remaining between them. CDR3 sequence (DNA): TGTGCCAGCAGTACCAGTCCCTACGATACCCAGTACTTC. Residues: CASSTSPYDTQYF.

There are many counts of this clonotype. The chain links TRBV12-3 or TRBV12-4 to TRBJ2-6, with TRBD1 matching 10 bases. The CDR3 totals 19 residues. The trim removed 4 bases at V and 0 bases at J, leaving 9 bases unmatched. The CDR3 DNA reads TGTGCCAGCAGTTGGGGGACAGGGGACCCCATCTCTGGGGCCAACGTCCTGACTTTC. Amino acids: CASSWGTGDPISGANVLTF.

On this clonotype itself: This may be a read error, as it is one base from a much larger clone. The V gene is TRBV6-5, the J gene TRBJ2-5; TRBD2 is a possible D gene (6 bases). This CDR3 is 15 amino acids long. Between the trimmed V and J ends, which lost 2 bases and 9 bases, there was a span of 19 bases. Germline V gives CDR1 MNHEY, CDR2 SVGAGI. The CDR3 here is CASSYHASSREAQYF. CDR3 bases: TGTGCCAGCAGTTACCACGCGAGTAGTAGGGAGGCCCAGTACTTC.